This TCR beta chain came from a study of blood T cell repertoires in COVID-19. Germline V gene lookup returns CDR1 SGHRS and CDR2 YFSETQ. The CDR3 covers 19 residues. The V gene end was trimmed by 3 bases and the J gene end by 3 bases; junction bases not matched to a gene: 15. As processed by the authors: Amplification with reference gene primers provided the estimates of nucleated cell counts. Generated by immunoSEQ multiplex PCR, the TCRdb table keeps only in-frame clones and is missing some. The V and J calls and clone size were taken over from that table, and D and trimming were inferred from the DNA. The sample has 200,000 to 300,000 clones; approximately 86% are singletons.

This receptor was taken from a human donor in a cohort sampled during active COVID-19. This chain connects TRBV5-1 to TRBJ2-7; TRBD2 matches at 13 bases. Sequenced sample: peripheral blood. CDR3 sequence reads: CASSSSPGLAGFSGYEQYF. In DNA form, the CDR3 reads TGCGCCAGCAGCTCCTCACCGGGACTAGCGGGATTTTCGGGCTACGAGCAGTACTTC.